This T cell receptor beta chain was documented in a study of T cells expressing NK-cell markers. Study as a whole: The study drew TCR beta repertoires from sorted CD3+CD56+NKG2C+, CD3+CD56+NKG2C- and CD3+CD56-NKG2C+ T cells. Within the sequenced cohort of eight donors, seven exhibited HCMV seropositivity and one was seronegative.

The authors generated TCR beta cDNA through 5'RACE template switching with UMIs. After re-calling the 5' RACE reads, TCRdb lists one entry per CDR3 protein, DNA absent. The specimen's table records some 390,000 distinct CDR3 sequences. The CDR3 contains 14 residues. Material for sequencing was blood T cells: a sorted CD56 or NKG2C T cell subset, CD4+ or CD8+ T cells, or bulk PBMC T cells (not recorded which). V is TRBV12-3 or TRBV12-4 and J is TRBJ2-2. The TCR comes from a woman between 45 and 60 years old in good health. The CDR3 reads CASRTRHSTGELFF.